This TCR beta chain was sequenced during a study of T cell responses to AZD1222 COVID-19 vaccine. The overall study: Second-dose intervals of approximately 4 or approximately 12 weeks were pooled.

Broader study findings: Donors skewed white British and female; clonal diversity was possibly underestimated. Of the AZD1222 recipients, only five to seven were seropositive at baseline. Reportedly, close to half of spike-specific TCRs are directed against unmutated variant regions.

A word on this clone: Antigen: not known.

This table comes from immunoSEQ multiplex PCR, and its TCRdb copy is limited to in-frame clones, with some not included. The table lists 130,000 to 150,000 clones, 93% of them singletons. The CDR3 runs 15 residues. Germline-derived CDR1 and CDR2 are SGHRS and YFSETQ. Trimming took off 0 bases at V and 6 bases at J, with 13 bases between the two ends. The specimen was peripheral blood, collected on day 0 of AZD1222 vaccination. This chain joins TRBV5-1 and TRBJ1-3; no clear D. The clonotype comes from an adult in good health. The CDR3 here is CASSLAGVVENTIYF. The CDR3 bases are TGCGCCAGCAGCTTGGCCGGGGTTGTTGAAAACACCATATATTTT.